The entry that follows covers one T cell receptor beta chain sequence. In each sample, at least 7 million PBMCs were isolated. Germline loops: CDR1 SGHTA, CDR2 FQGNSA. J lost 0 bases, V lost 7 bases, and 5 bases had no gene match. This CDR3 comprises 14 residues. This sample was included in a study of blood T cells in healthy people across ages. Next came a second PCR, run for about 6 to 11 cycles, which used a sample-barcoded 5' primer along with a J-beta primer mix. With 12 random nucleotides, a template-switch adaptor tagged each individual cDNA molecule. TCRdb reprocessed the 5' RACE reads via MiXCR and lists one record per CDR3 protein. The profile covers 600,000 to 1,000,000 distinct CDR3 sequences, with roughly 25% appearing a single time and more than 3% taken by the ten largest. Another study also made use of these data, one on T cells of mothers and their children. As that study records: A few healthy Caucasian mothers, along with their six children, served as the donors. In each mother, TCR beta CDR3 reads exceeded 10 million; in each child, they numbered approximately 3.3 million.

This chain uses TRBV7-2 with TRBJ2-5, with TRBD1 matching 7 bases. The TCR comes from a boy between 10 and 17 years old in good health. Sequenced sample: blood. The CDR3 coding sequence is TGTGCCAGCAAACAAGACAGGGACCAAGAGACCCAGTACTTC. Its protein product is CASKQDRDQETQYF.